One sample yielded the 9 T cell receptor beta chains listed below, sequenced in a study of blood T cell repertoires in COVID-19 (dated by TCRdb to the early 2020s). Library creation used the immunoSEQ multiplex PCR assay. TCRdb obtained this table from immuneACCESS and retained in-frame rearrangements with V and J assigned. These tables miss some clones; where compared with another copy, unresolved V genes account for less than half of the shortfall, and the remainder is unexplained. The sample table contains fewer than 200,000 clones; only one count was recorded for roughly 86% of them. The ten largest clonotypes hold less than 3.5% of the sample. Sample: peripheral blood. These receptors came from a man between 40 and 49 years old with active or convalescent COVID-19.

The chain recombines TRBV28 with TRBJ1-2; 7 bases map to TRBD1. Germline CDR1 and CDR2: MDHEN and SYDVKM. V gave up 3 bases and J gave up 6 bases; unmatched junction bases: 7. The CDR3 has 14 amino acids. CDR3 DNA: TGTGCCAGCAGTTTTCCGACAGGGCGCAATGGCTACACCTTC. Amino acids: CASSFPTGRNGYTF.

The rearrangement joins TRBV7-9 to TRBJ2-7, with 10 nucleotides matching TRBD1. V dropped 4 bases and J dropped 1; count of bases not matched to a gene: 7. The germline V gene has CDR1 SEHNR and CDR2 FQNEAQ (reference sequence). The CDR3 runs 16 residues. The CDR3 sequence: CASSSLRDRGSYEQYF. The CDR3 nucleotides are TGTGCCAGCAGCTCCCTCCGGGACAGGGGATCCTACGAGCAGTACTTC.

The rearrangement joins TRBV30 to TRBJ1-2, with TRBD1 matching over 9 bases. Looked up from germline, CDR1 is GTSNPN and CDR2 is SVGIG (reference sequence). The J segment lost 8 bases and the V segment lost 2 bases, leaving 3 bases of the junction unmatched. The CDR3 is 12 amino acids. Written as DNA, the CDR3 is TGTGCCTGGAGTACAGGGGGCGAGGGCTACACCTTC. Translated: CAWSTGGEGYTF.

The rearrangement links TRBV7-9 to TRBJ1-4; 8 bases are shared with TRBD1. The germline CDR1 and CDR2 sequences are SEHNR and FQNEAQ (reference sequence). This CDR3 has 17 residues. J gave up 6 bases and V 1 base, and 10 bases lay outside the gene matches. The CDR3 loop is CASSLGPLSDRDEKLFF. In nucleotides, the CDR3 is TGTGCCAGCAGCTTAGGGCCTTTATCGGACAGGGATGAAAAACTGTTTTTT.

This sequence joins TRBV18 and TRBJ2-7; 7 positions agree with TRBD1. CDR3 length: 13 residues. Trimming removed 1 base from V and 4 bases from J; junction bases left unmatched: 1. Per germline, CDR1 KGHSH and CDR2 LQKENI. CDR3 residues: CASSPQGAYEQYF. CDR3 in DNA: TGTGCCAGCTCACCACAGGGGGCGTACGAGCAGTACTTC.

DNA for the CDR3: TGTGCCAGCAGCCCCCTGGGGGGATGGGGTGAAAAACTGTTTTTT. This sequence encodes CASSPLGGWGEKLFF. This sequence joins TRBV3-1 (or the pseudogene TRBV3-2) and TRBJ1-4, with D maybe TRBD1 (5 bases). Germline V gene data show CDR1 as LGHDT and CDR2 as YNNKEL (reference sequence). This CDR3 is built from 15 residues. V was trimmed by 4 bases and J by 7 bases, leaving 16 bases between them.

The CDR3 spells CASNPQRSTGEKLFF. DNA for the CDR3: TGTGCCAGTAACCCTCAGCGGTCCACGGGGGAAAAACTGTTTTTT. J is TRBJ1-4 and V is TRBV19; D unresolved. The germline gives CDR1 LNHDA, CDR2 SQIVND (reference sequence). Trimming left V 7 bases short and J 8 bases short, with 20 bases between. The CDR3 consists of 15 residues.

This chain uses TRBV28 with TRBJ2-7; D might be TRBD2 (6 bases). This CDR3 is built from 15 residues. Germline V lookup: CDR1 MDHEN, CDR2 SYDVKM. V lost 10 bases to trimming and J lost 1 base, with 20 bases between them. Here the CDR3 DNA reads TGTGCCACCTTCCCTTCCGGGACTCCTTCCTACGAGCAGTACTTC. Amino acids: CATFPSGTPSYEQYF.

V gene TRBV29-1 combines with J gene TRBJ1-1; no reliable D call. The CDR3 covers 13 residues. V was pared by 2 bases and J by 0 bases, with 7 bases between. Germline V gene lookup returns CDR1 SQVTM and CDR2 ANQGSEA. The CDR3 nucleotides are TGCAGCGTTGAAAAACAGTTGAACACTGAAGCTTTCTTT. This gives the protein CSVEKQLNTEAFF.